This TCR beta chain is from a study of cytotoxic CD8 clonotypes in ibrutinib-treated CLL. Sequencing was performed with immunoSEQ multiplex PCR; in TCRdb, only in-frame clones are kept and a portion is missing. The sample has around 310,000 clones; roughly 85% are singletons. CDR1 and CDR2 (germline): LNHNV, YYDKDF (reference sequence). There are 15 residues in the CDR3. J gave up 7 bases and V 5 bases, and 6 bases lay outside the gene matches. The V and J genes are TRBV15 and TRBJ2-1; 12 bases line up with TRBD2. The clonotype originates from a human donor with chronic lymphocytic leukemia. The source material was PBMCs, sampled before ibrutinib treatment. The CDR3 nucleotides are TGTGCCACCAGCCACAGACTAGCGGGAGTTAATGAGCAGTTCTTC. Its translation is CATSHRLAGVNEQFF.